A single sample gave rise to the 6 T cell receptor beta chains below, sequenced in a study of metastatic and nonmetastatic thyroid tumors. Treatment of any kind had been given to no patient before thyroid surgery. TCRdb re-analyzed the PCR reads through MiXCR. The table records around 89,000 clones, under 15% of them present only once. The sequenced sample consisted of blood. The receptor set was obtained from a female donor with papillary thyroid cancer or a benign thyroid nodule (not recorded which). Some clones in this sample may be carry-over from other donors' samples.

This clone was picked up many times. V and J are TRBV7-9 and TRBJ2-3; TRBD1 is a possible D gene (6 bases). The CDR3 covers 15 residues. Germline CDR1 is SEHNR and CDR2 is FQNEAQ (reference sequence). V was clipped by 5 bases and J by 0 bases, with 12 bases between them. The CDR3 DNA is TGTGCCAGCAGCCCCGACAGGCTTAGCACAGATACGCAGTATTTT. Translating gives CASSPDRLSTDTQYF.

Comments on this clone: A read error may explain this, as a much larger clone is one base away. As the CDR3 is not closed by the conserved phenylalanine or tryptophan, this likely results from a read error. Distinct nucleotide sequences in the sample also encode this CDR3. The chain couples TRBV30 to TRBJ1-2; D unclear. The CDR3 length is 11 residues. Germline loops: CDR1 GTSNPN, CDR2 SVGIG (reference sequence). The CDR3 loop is CAWSASEGYTL. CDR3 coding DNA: TGTGCATGGAGTGCGTCGGAAGGCTACACCCTC.

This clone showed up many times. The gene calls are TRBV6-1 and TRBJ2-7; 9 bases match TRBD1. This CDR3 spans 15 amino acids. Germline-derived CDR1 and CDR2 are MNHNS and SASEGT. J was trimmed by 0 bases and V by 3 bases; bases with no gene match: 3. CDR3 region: CASSEGQGPSYEQYF. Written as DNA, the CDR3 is TGTGCCAGCAGTGAGGGACAGGGACCCTCCTACGAGCAGTACTTC.

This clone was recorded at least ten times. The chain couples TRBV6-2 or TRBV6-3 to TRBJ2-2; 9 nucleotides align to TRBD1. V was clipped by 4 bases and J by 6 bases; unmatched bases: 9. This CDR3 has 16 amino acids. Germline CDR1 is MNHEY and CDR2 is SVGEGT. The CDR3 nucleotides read TGTGCCAGCAGTTCCCCCGGGACAGGGAAGGCCGGGGAGCTGTTTTTT. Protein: CASSSPGTGKAGELFF.

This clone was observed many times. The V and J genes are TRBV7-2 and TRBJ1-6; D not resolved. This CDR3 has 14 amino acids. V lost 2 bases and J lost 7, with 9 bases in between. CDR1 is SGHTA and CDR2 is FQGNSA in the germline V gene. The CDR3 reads CASSLKGGNSPLHF. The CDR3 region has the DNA TGTGCCAGCAGCTTAAAGGGTGGCAATTCACCCCTCCACTTT. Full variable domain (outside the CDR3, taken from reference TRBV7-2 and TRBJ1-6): GAGVSQSPSNKVTEKGKDVELRCDPISGHTALYWYRQSLGQGLEFLIYFQGNSAPDKSGLPSDRFSAERTGGSVSTLTIQRTQQEDSAVYLCASSLKGGNSPLHFGNGTRLTVT.

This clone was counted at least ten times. Here the CDR3 reads CASSVGTVTQYF. The CDR3 DNA follows: TGTGCCAGCAGTGTAGGGACCGTGACCCAGTACTTC. The rearrangement joins TRBV28 to TRBJ2-5; D may be TRBD1 or TRBD2 (5 bases each). This CDR3 contains 12 residues. Per the germline V gene, CDR1 is MDHEN and CDR2 is SYDVKM. V lost 5 bases, J lost 7 bases, and 11 bases lay in between.